This T cell receptor beta chain appears in the sequencing data of a study of T cells in Graves' hyperthyroidism and ophthalmopathy. TCR beta CDR3 sequences were amplified from RNA transcripts. Researchers ran a first-round RT-PCR on the TCR CDR3 using the HTBI primer set. TCRdb recomputed calls from the multiplex PCR reads with MiXCR, one row per CDR3 protein. The sample carries a few hundred thousand distinct CDR3 sequences, 46% recorded once. Participants, patients aged 18 to 65, had newly diagnosed hyperthyroidism with a duration under 2 months. The CDR3 length is 16 residues. V shed 2 bases and J 7 bases; nucleotides not matched to a gene: 12.

This TCR came from a young woman with Graves' hyperthyroidism. The sequenced material came from peripheral blood or thyroid tissue (not recorded which). V and J are TRBV12-3 or TRBV12-4 and TRBJ1-1; 8 nucleotides match TRBD1. The CDR3 nucleotides are TGTGCCAGCAGTTTAACCCCCGGACAGGGCGTCAATGAAGCTTTCTTT. It specifies CASSLTPGQGVNEAFF.